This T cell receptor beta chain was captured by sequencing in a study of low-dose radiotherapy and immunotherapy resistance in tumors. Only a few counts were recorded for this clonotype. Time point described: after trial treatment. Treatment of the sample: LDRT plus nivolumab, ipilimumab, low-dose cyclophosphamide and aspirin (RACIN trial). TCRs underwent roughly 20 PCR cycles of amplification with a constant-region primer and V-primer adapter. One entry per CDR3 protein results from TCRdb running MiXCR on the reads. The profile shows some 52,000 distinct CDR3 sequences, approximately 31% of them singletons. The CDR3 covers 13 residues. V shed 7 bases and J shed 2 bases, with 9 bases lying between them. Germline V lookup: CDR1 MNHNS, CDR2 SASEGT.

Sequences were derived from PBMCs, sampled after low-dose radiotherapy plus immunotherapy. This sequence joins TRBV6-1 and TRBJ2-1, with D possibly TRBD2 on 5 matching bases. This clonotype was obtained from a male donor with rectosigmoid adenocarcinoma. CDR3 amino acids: CASKVGAYNEQFF. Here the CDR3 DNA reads TGTGCCAGCAAGGTGGGAGCCTACAATGAGCAGTTCTTC.